The clone carrying this T cell receptor (beta chain) was seen only once. The sample originates from a study of blood T cell repertoires in COVID-19. Overall study context: Sources were T cells, B-cell-depleted T cells, or PBMCs; the material itself was cDNA or gDNA.

In the authors' methods: Reference gene primer amplification yielded estimated nucleated cell counts. Clones were sequenced by immunoSEQ multiplex PCR, and TCRdb holds only the in-frame ones, with some missing. That table gives V, J and clone size, and the DNA gave D and trimming. Among 95,000 to 130,000 clones listed, roughly 83% were seen once. The CDR3 totals 15 residues. CDR1 and CDR2 (germline): SGDLS, YYNGEE. The V gene end was trimmed by 6 bases and the J gene end by 2 bases; junction bases not matched to a gene: 8. The sequencing input was peripheral blood. The rearrangement links TRBV9 to TRBJ2-5; 9 nucleotides agree with TRBD2. The receptor was derived from a man aged 25 to 40 with acute or convalescent COVID-19. The CDR3 spells CASNPSGGLQETQYF. Here the CDR3 DNA reads TGTGCCAGCAACCCGAGCGGGGGGCTGCAAGAGACCCAGTACTTC.